This TCR beta chain was sequenced in a study of molecular identifiers for immune sequencing clone quantification. Regarding the study as a whole: Clones carrying above 20 RNA copies accounted for over 97% of effector molecules, under 1% in naive cells.

The use of previously described methods and listed TCR primers produced the bulk TCR libraries. TCRdb re-analysed the PCR reads in MiXCR, keeping a single row per CDR3 protein. The data hold about 640,000 distinct CDR3 sequences, with 20% observed a single time. This CDR3 is built from 15 residues. With 0 bases clipped from V and 4 bases from J, the junction kept 4 bases outside the gene matches. Germline lookup yields CDR1 LGHNA and CDR2 YSLEER. Many counts were recorded for this clonotype. Its antigen is as yet unknown. Libraries of naive CD8 cells were prepared from around 20,000 to 1,000,000 sorted cells using 10%, 30% or 50% RNA. The sorting of naive CD8 T cells used the CD8+CD4-CCR7+CD45RA+ phenotype.

The chain couples TRBV4-3 to TRBJ1-1, with 8 bases lining up with TRBD1. Sequenced: naive CD8+ T cells from blood, with Jurkat cell RNA spiked in. The subset here: FACS-sorted CD8+CD4-CCR7+CD45RA+ naive T cells. This TCR derives from a human donor in good health. Some libraries in this study had Jurkat cell RNA spiked in. CDR3 sequence: CASSQDWTGFTEAFF. In DNA form, the CDR3 reads TGCGCCAGCAGCCAAGATTGGACAGGGTTCACTGAAGCTTTCTTT.